This is a list of T cell receptor beta chains from one sample in a study of CD8+ T cells in alopecia areata. Libraries were prepared by immunoSEQ multiplex PCR; TCRdb keeps only in-frame clonotypes and omits some of them. The sample yields about 130,000 clones, around 58% seen once. The input for sequencing was CD4+ T cells sorted from blood, taken at week 0. Receptor source: a human donor with alopecia areata. The CDR3 runs from the conserved cysteine through the conserved F or W. Fields, in order: V gene, D gene, J gene, clone size, CDR3 protein, CDR3 DNA. A D gene is named only where the DNA matches it firmly. The size field is filled for only some rows; it gives once, few, many or a size class.

V: TRBV13
D: -
J: TRBJ1-1
size: -
CDR3: CASSFRAEAFF
DNA: TGTGCCAGCAGCTTTAGGGCTGAAGCTTTCTTT

V: TRBV30
D: TRBD1
J: TRBJ2-7
size: -
CDR3: CAWSGTGNEQYF
DNA: TGTGCCTGGAGTGGGACAGGGAACGAGCAGTACTTC

V: TRBV4-3
D: -
J: TRBJ2-5
size: -
CDR3: CASSPGGTGRETQYF
DNA: TGCGCCAGCAGCCCGGGGGGAACAGGGAGAGAGACCCAGTACTTC

V: TRBV7-6
D: -
J: TRBJ2-3
size: -
CDR3: CASSLAGAVRDTQYF
DNA: TGTGCCAGCAGCTTAGCTGGGGCGGTGCGGGATACGCAGTATTTT

V: TRBV7-2
D: -
J: TRBJ1-5
size: -
CDR3: CASSFDLLQPQHF
DNA: TGTGCCAGCAGCTTTGACCTTTTACAGCCCCAGCATTTT

V: TRBV4-3
D: -
J: TRBJ2-3
size: few
CDR3: CASSQALATSTDTQYF
DNA: TGCGCCAGCAGCCAAGCCTTAGCAACAAGCACAGATACGCAGTATTTT

V: TRBV29-1
D: -
J: TRBJ1-2
size: -
CDR3: CSVGSPGTDYGYTF
DNA: TGCAGCGTGGGGAGTCCCGGGACTGATTATGGCTACACCTTC

V: TRBV9
D: TRBD1
J: TRBJ2-2
size: once
CDR3: CASSVATGAATGELFF
DNA: TGTGCCAGCAGCGTAGCAACAGGGGCGGCCACCGGGGAGCTGTTTTTT

V: TRBV6-5
D: -
J: TRBJ1-1
size: once
CDR3: CASSYSMQAGHTEAFF
DNA: TGTGCCAGCAGTTACTCGATGCAGGCGGGCCACACTGAAGCTTTCTTT

V: TRBV30
D: TRBD2
J: TRBJ2-1
size: -
CDR3: CAWSSLAGGGDEQFF
DNA: TGTGCCTGGAGTTCTCTAGCGGGGGGAGGGGATGAGCAGTTCTTC

V: TRBV18
D: -
J: TRBJ2-7
size: -
CDR3: CASSLTGQRGHEQYF
DNA: TGTGCCAGCTCACTCACCGGACAAAGGGGCCACGAGCAGTACTTC

V: TRBV29-1
D: TRBD1
J: TRBJ2-1
size: few
CDR3: CSVEVGGTGGFGEQFF
DNA: TGCAGCGTTGAAGTAGGCGGGACAGGGGGCTTCGGTGAGCAGTTCTTC

V: TRBV5-1
D: TRBD1
J: TRBJ1-2
size: -
CDR3: CATGPGGDYGYTF
DNA: TGCGCCACCGGACCAGGGGGCGACTATGGCTACACCTTC

V: TRBV2
D: -
J: TRBJ1-5
size: once
CDR3: CASSVIGYYSNQPQHF
DNA: TGTGCCAGCAGCGTTATAGGCTATTATAGCAATCAGCCCCAGCATTTT

V: TRBV5-1
D: TRBD2
J: TRBJ2-3
size: -
CDR3: CASSLPQASGADTQYF
DNA: TGCGCCAGCAGCCTGCCTCAGGCTAGCGGGGCAGATACGCAGTATTTT

V: TRBV4-3
D: TRBD1
J: TRBJ2-1
size: -
CDR3: CASSQLRTGIWNEQFF
DNA: TGCGCCAGCAGCCAACTTCGGACAGGGATTTGGAATGAGCAGTTCTTC